Presented here are 18 T cell receptor beta chains from one specimen sequenced in a study of blood T cell repertoires in COVID-19 (dated by TCRdb to 2019 to 2021). Library prep was done by the immunoSEQ multiplex PCR assay. Sourced from immuneACCESS, this table was stored by TCRdb with only in-frame sequences that have V and J called. A share of the clones is absent; for the studies checked, an unresolved V gene accounts for under half, and the remainder has no known explanation. The sample table lists approximately 62,000 clones, 75% to 90% of them with a count of one. The top ten clonotypes cover more than 12% of the sample. The sequencing input was peripheral blood. The receptor source for this set is an elderly man with acute or convalescent COVID-19.

This clone appeared many times. The chain employs TRBV27 and TRBJ1-2; D uncertain. The germline V gene has CDR1 MNHEY and CDR2 SMNVEV (reference sequence). Trimming took off 6 bases at V and 2 bases at J, with 10 bases between the two ends. The CDR3 extends over 13 amino acids. CDR3 amino acids: CASRSRLNYGYTF. The DNA of the CDR3 is TGTGCCAGCAGGTCGAGACTGAACTATGGCTACACCTTC.

V gene TRBV4-1 combines with J gene TRBJ2-5; 8 bases agree with TRBD1. Germline V lookup: CDR1 MGHRA, CDR2 YSYEKL. The V and J ends lost 1 base and 5 bases, in that order; junction bases with no gene match: 9. CDR3 size: 16 residues. CDR3 residues: CASSQGDQGAGETQYF. Written as DNA, the CDR3 is TGCGCCAGCAGCCAAGGGGATCAGGGGGCGGGGGAGACCCAGTACTTC.

The V gene is TRBV9, the J gene TRBJ1-6; tentatively, D is TRBD1 (5 bases). CDR1 is SGDLS and CDR2 is YYNGEE in the germline V gene. The CDR3 is made up of 14 amino acids. V was shortened by 0 bases and J by 6 bases, with 7 bases between the two germline ends. The CDR3 DNA follows: TGTGCCAGCAGCGTAGGCAGGGTTAATTCACCCCTCCACTTT. Protein sequence: CASSVGRVNSPLHF.

Written as DNA, the CDR3 is TGTGCCAGCAACACAGGGATAGGCAAAAACATTCAGTACTTC. As protein: CASNTGIGKNIQYF. The rearrangement joins TRBV27 to TRBJ2-4, with D perhaps matching TRBD1 (6 bases). CDR1 MNHEY and CDR2 SMNVEV come from the germline V gene (reference sequence). Trimming took 7 bases from V and 3 from J, leaving 13 bases between them. The CDR3 runs to 14 residues.

This clone was observed a few times. This chain uses TRBV30 with TRBJ1-6, with unresolved D. The CDR3 is 14 amino acids. Germline V gene lookup returns CDR1 GTSNPN and CDR2 SVGIG (reference sequence). Between the trimmed V and J ends, which lost 3 bases and 9 bases, there was a span of 15 bases. This CDR3 reads CAWSRWAIGSPLHF. CDR3 sequence (DNA): TGTGCCTGGAGCCGTTGGGCTATAGGTTCACCCCTCCACTTT.

V usage is TRBV19 and J usage is TRBJ2-7; 8 nucleotides agree with TRBD2. This CDR3 has 14 amino acids. J was trimmed by 6 bases and V by 10 bases; bases with no gene match: 14. In germline, CDR1 is LNHDA, CDR2 SQIVND (reference sequence). Written as DNA, the CDR3 is TGTGCCACCCGGGGGGGTGGACAGAAATCCGAGCAGTACTTC. It encodes CATRGGGQKSEQYF. Full variable domain (missing parts from reference TRBV19 and TRBJ2-7): DGGITQSPKYLFRKEGQNVTLSCEQNLNHDAMYWYRQDPGQGLRLIYYSQIVNDFQKGDIAEGYSVSREKKESFPLTVTSAQKNPTAFYLCATRGGGQKSEQYFGPGTRLTVT.

The CDR3 DNA reads TGTGCCAGCAGCCCGATAGTGACTTTCAATCAGCCCCAGCATTTT. This sequence encodes CASSPIVTFNQPQHF. This sequence joins TRBV7-8 and TRBJ1-5; no firm D call. Germline values: CDR1 SGHVS, CDR2 FQNEAQ. Trimming removed 5 bases from V and 3 bases from J, with 14 bases in between. The CDR3 length is 15 residues. Together with reference TRBV7-8 and TRBJ1-5, the CDR3 gives the full variable domain: GAGVSQSPRYKVAKRGQDVALRCDPISGHVSLFWYQQALGQGPEFLTYFQNEAQLDKSGLPSDRFFAERPEGSVSTLKIQRTQQEDSAVYLCASSPIVTFNQPQHFGDGTRLSIL.

This clone was seen a few times. This chain links TRBV7-8 with TRBJ2-7; D might be TRBD2 (6 bases). V was pared by 4 bases and J by 3 bases, with 13 bases between. The CDR3 loop spans 14 amino acids. Per germline, CDR1 SGHVS and CDR2 FQNEAQ. The CDR3: CASSSLGGSYEQYF. CDR3 bases: TGTGCCAGCAGCTCACTCGGGGGAAGCTACGAGCAGTACTTC.

The genes are TRBV11-2 and TRBJ1-1; TRBD1 is a possible D gene (5 bases). With 3 bases removed from V and 4 bases from J, the gap between germline ends came to 12 bases. This CDR3 has 14 amino acids. Germline V gives CDR1 SGHAT, CDR2 FQNNGV. The CDR3 loop is CASSLGGFVTEAFF. CDR3 coding DNA: TGTGCCAGCAGCTTGGGGGGGTTCGTCACTGAAGCTTTCTTT.

The chain couples TRBV14 to TRBJ1-1; tentatively, D is TRBD1 (5 bases). Germline assignment: CDR1 SGHDN and CDR2 FVKESK. The CDR3 contains 13 residues. V shed 2 bases and J shed 14 bases, with 18 bases lying between them. For the CDR3, the DNA is TGTGCCAGCAGCCAAACCCGGCAGGGCTCACAGTTCTTT. It yields the protein CASSQTRQGSQFF. The full variable domain, rest sourced from reference TRBV14 and TRBJ1-1, is EAGVTQFPSHSVIEKGQTVTLRCDPISGHDNLYWYRRVMGKEIKFLLHFVKESKQDESGMPNNRFLAERTGGTYSTLKVQPAELEDSGVYFCASSQTRQGSQFFGQGTRLTVV.

The chain links TRBV5-1 to TRBJ1-2; the match to TRBD1 covers 8 bases. CDR1 and CDR2 from the germline V gene are SGHRS and YFSETQ. V lost 3 bases to trimming and J lost 8 bases; unmatched junction nucleotides: 3. There are 12 residues in the CDR3. The CDR3 sequence is CASSSDRDGYTF. The DNA of the CDR3 is TGCGCCAGCAGCTCGGACAGGGACGGCTACACCTTC.

The chain recombines TRBV4-1 with TRBJ2-5, with 14 bases aligning to TRBD2. Unmatched junction bases numbered 6, after V lost 5 bases and J lost 1 base. The CDR3 is made up of 17 amino acids. The germline V gene has CDR1 MGHRA and CDR2 YSYEKL. CDR3 coding DNA: TGCGCCAGCAGCTCCAGGACTAGCGGGGGGAGCCAAGAGACCCAGTACTTC. It specifies CASSSRTSGGSQETQYF.

The chain links TRBV5-8 to TRBJ2-5; weak D call: TRBD1 (5 bases). CDR1 and CDR2 (germline): SGHTS, YDEGEE. Trimming took off 4 bases at V and 1 base at J, with 8 bases between the two ends. The CDR3 has 13 residues. CDR3 in amino acids: CASSMDTQETQYF. The DNA for the CDR3 is TGTGCCAGCAGCATGGACACCCAAGAGACCCAGTACTTC.

This clone has only one observation. The J gene is TRBJ2-7, the V gene TRBV7-2; 10 nucleotides match TRBD2. Germline trimming cut 5 bases from V and 2 bases from J; bases unmatched to any gene: 3. Per germline, CDR1 SGHTA and CDR2 FQGNSA. This CDR3 has 14 amino acids. CDR3 sequence: CASSHTSGAYEQYF. The CDR3 DNA reads as TGTGCCAGCAGCCACACTAGCGGGGCCTACGAGCAGTACTTC.

The J gene is TRBJ2-7, the V gene TRBV6-5, with D possibly TRBD1 on 5 matching bases. The CDR3 totals 13 residues. Looked up from germline, CDR1 is MNHEY and CDR2 is SVGAGI. Trimming took 0 bases from V and 6 from J, leaving 9 bases between them. The CDR3 DNA reads TGTGCCAGCAGTTACTCGGGGCCGCGCGAGCAGTACTTC. This sequence encodes CASSYSGPREQYF.

The chain recombines TRBV5-6 with TRBJ1-2; possible D gene TRBD1, 5 bases. The CDR3 spans 14 residues. The V and J ends lost 2 bases and 7 bases respectively, with 15 bases between them. Germline V gene data show CDR1 as SGHDT and CDR2 as YYEEEE. The CDR3 reads CASSFRVSAAGYTF. CDR3 bases: TGTGCCAGCAGCTTCAGGGTATCGGCGGCTGGCTACACCTTC.

V gene TRBV12-3 or TRBV12-4 combines with J gene TRBJ2-3; D is unresolved. The V gene lost 4 bases and the J gene lost 3 bases, with 8 bases spanning the gap. This CDR3 contains 13 residues. This CDR3 is CASSSRWTDTQYF. The CDR3 region has the DNA TGTGCCAGCAGTTCTAGGTGGACAGATACGCAGTATTTT.

The chain has TRBV30 and TRBJ1-6; D is unclear. The length of the CDR3 is 14 residues. The germline gives CDR1 GTSNPN, CDR2 SVGIG (reference sequence). V gave up 2 bases and J gave up 0 bases, with 5 bases separating them. CDR3 protein: CAWSSTSYNSPLHF. The CDR3 region has the DNA TGTGCCTGGAGTAGCACCTCCTATAATTCACCCCTCCACTTT.